The clone carrying this T cell receptor (beta chain) was seen many times. Its antigen is currently unknown. This sample was taken from a study of shared clonotypes between healthy human individuals. Libraries were prepared by immunoSEQ multiplex PCR; TCRdb keeps only in-frame clonotypes and omits some of them. The sample holds over 1.4 million clones, around 97% seen once. The germline CDR1 and CDR2 sequences are LNHNV and YYDKDF (reference sequence). V shed 0 bases and J shed 10 bases, with 12 bases lying between them. The CDR3 sequence is 14 residues long. Study results and caveats: Relative to clonotypes present in all four donors, those not shared had lower generation probabilities.

CD4+ cell separation produced CD45RA+ naive and CD45RA-negative memory subsets. This chain links TRBV15 with TRBJ1-4; a possible D gene is TRBD1 (5 bases). Specimen: naive CD4+ T cells sorted from blood. Subset indicated: CD45RA+ positively selected. The clonotype comes from a man between 25 and 39 years old in good health. CDR3 coding DNA: TGTGCCACCAGCAGAGATTCGGAGGGGTCAAAACTGTTTTTT. It translates to CATSRDSEGSKLFF.